The T cell receptor (beta chain) under discussion was sequenced for a study of T cell responses to AZD1222 COVID-19 vaccine listed by TCRdb under 2021. A note on the overall study: A total of over 230 trial participants underwent TCR sequencing, of whom roughly 210 received two doses of AZD1222 and about 25 received two doses of the MenACWY control vaccine. Trial participants were enrolled into age subgroups of 18-55, 56-69 and 70-plus years, which contained around 140, 26 and 57 TCR-sequenced participants, respectively. Overall results and qualifications from the work: In the small 56-69-year group, the increase in depth fell short of significance, most likely because of low power. Only a handful of AZD1222 recipients were SARS-CoV-2 seropositive at baseline, limiting conclusions about previously exposed vaccinees. The vaccine-associated CD4 TCRs covered the entire spike protein, and the dominant responses fell in regions 160-218 and 743-854. Spike-specific TCR breadth and depth rose significantly after two AZD1222 doses compared with day 0 and with MenACWY recipients. Because no day 14 peak-response samples were available, the repertoires could be characterized only after the peak T cell response. Participants were mostly white British and included more females than males, and it was suggested by the authors that clonal diversity may have been underestimated. Reportedly, close to half of the unique spike-specific TCRs recognized epitopes lying outside the regions that are mutated in the B.1.351 and B.1.1.7 variants.

The CDR3 runs 15 residues from the cysteine to the phenylalanine. Here the CDR3 DNA is all that survives: 45 bases in frame from base 1. Via the germline V gene (reference sequence), CDR1 is SGHNT and CDR2 YYREEE. Trimming removed 2 bases from V and 3 bases from J, leaving 15 bases between the germline ends. The CDR3 regions of human TCRbeta chains were analyzed by immunosequencing. The source study handled its data this way. TCRs in the repertoires were matched against a reference library of SARS-CoV-2-specific TCRs that had been generated with the MIRA antigen-specificity platform. Breadth was defined as the fraction of unique TCRs that were SARS-CoV-2-associated. Depth was defined as the fraction of total T cells that were SARS-CoV-2-associated. Using the MIRA data, each spike-specific TCR was assigned both to the spike region to which the TCR was reactive and to a CD4 or CD8 class. Log10-transformed breadth and depth values were compared by one-way ANOVA with Sidak's multiple comparisons tests. In TCRdb, the immuneACCESS table is reduced to in-frame sequences with V and J assigned. These tables do not hold every clone; where another copy was compared, an unresolved V gene accounts for under half, and the others remain unexplained. D and trimming were read from the DNA, whereas the V and J calls and clone size are those reported in that table. The sample has 88,000 or so clones on record, about 89% of them singletons. Roughly 5.1% of the sample is held by the ten biggest clonotypes.

In the case of this clone: It has no known antigen specificity. No qualities accompany the bases; no much larger clone lies one base away.

This specimen's time point label, interpreted: about 28 days (+/-7) after the second vaccine dose. AZD1222 recipients whose second dose came at about 4 weeks and those whose second dose came at about 12 weeks were combined into one group, since spike-specific TCR depth and breadth did not differ between the two schedules. Samples from vaccinated people were obtained from the UK trials COV001 and COV002, which included a single-blind randomized controlled phase 2/3 trial of AZD1222 (ChAdOx1 nCoV-19) in healthy adults. For TCRbeta chain sequencing, PBMC samples from trial participants were taken at day 0 and at day 28 after the second dose.

The receptor comes from an adult who received the AZD1222 COVID-19 vaccine. Recombination connected TRBV5-4 to TRBJ2-7; the D gene is perhaps TRBD2, from 6 matching bases. The sample here was peripheral blood, taken 28 days after the second AZD1222 dose. Read as DNA, the sequence is TGTGCCAGCAGCTTCGCGGGACCCCGGGGCTACGAGCAGTACTTC. It translates to CASSFAGPRGYEQYF.